The next 25 T cell receptor beta chains were all read from a single sample in a study of T cell changes during pregnancy in multiple sclerosis. The data were produced by immunoSEQ multiplex PCR, yet TCRdb's version contains in-frame clones alone and is incomplete. The data hold approximately 50,000 clones, with 85% to 95% observed a single time. The sample was CD4+ T cells from peripheral blood mononuclear cells, taken in the third trimester of pregnancy. The source of these receptors is a female donor with multiple sclerosis, enrolled in a pregnancy study.

The chain employs TRBV18 and TRBJ2-7, with D possibly being TRBD2 (6 bases). CDR1 is KGHSH and CDR2 is LQKENI in the germline V gene. The CDR3 sequence is 14 residues long. With 3 bases removed from V and 1 base from J, the gap between germline ends came to 10 bases. The chain's CDR3 is CASSPSSGSYEQYF. The CDR3 region has the DNA TGTGCCAGCTCACCGAGTAGCGGTTCCTACGAGCAGTACTTC.

This clone was seen just once. The V gene is TRBV19, the J gene TRBJ1-5, with a weak D call TRBD1 (5 bases). V gave up 4 bases and J gave up 5 bases, with 12 bases separating them. CDR3 length equals 14 residues. Germline loops: CDR1 LNHDA, CDR2 SQIVND (reference sequence). CDR3 coding DNA: TGTGCCAGTAGTACTACAGGTTTTGATCAGCCCCAGCATTTT. Translation gives CASSTTGFDQPQHF.

V gene TRBV21-1 combines with J gene TRBJ2-5; the table calls TRBD1, which could not be checked here. TRBV21-1 is classified as a pseudogene. The CDR3 extends over 15 amino acids. The CDR3 spells CASTRQVGLQETQYF. The CDR3 nucleotides are TGTGCCAGCACCCGACAGGTCGGGTTACAAGAGACCCAGTACTTC.

This chain joins TRBV10-3 and TRBJ2-7; no firm D call. CDR3 length equals 14 residues. Germline V lookup: CDR1 ENHRY, CDR2 SYGVKD. V shed 3 bases and J shed 4 bases, with 13 bases lying between them. This chain's CDR3 is CAISDGPFRYEQYF. CDR3 coding DNA: TGTGCCATCAGTGATGGTCCGTTTCGGTACGAGCAGTACTTC.

The chain is built from TRBV19 and TRBJ2-1, with D perhaps matching TRBD1 (6 bases). CDR3 length: 13 amino acids. V shed 5 bases and J shed 6 bases, with 11 bases lying between them. The germline gives CDR1 LNHDA, CDR2 SQIVND (reference sequence). The CDR3: CASSHRVGNEQFF. The CDR3 nucleotides read TGTGCCAGTAGTCACAGGGTAGGCAATGAGCAGTTCTTC.

The chain couples TRBV6-5 to TRBJ1-2; tentatively, D is TRBD1 (5 bases). This CDR3 has 16 residues. CDR1 and CDR2 from the germline V gene are MNHEY and SVGAGI. V was trimmed by 0 bases and J by 6 bases, leaving 17 bases between them. The CDR3 is CASSYSSWTTGDGYTF. As DNA, the CDR3 is TGTGCCAGCAGTTACTCGTCCTGGACAACTGGGGATGGCTACACCTTC.

The chain employs TRBV4-1 and TRBJ2-7; 10 nucleotides align to TRBD2. Germline V gives CDR1 MGHRA, CDR2 YSYEKL. The CDR3 extends over 17 amino acids. The V segment lost 1 base and the J segment 7 bases; nucleotides outside the gene matches: 13. This CDR3 reads CASSQGSSGGPWVEQYF. As DNA, the CDR3 is TGCGCCAGCAGCCAAGGAAGTAGCGGGGGGCCCTGGGTTGAGCAGTACTTC.

The chain links TRBV10-2 to TRBJ1-1; D is ambiguous. The CDR3 spans 12 residues. Trimming took off 8 bases at V and 4 bases at J, with 11 bases between the two ends. Germline assignment: CDR1 WSHSY and CDR2 SAAADI. CDR3: CASWVGSTEAFF. The CDR3 DNA is TGCGCCAGCTGGGTAGGGAGCACTGAAGCTTTCTTT.

This clone was recorded only once. The chain links TRBV5-4 to TRBJ2-4, with 7 nucleotides matching TRBD1. The trim removed 4 bases at V and 0 bases at J, leaving 7 bases unmatched. Germline assignment: CDR1 SGHNT and CDR2 YYREEE (reference sequence). The CDR3 sequence is 16 residues long. The CDR3 loop is CASSRDRGLAKNIQYF. CDR3 coding DNA: TGTGCCAGCAGCAGGGACAGAGGGTTAGCCAAAAACATTCAGTACTTC.

This clone was found a few times. The chain has TRBV2 and TRBJ1-5; D is perhaps TRBD1 (5 bases). The V and J ends lost 6 bases and 6 bases respectively, with 21 bases between them. Germline V gene data show CDR1 as SNHLY and CDR2 as FYNNEI. The CDR3 is 16 amino acids. The CDR3 loop is CASRMAGEGEGQPQHF. CDR3 sequence (DNA): TGTGCCAGCAGGATGGCGGGGGAAGGGGAGGGTCAGCCCCAGCATTTT.

This sequence joins TRBV6-6 and TRBJ1-2; possibly TRBD1 for D (6 bases). V gave up 6 bases and J gave up 4 bases, with 15 bases separating them. This CDR3 spans 14 amino acids. CDR1 is MNHNY, CDR2 SVGAGI, per germline (reference sequence). CDR3 amino acids: CASSSGDISYGYTF. The CDR3, as DNA: TGTGCCAGCAGCTCAGGGGACATCAGCTATGGCTACACCTTC.

This clone was found once. The genes are TRBV15 and TRBJ2-7, with D hard to call. Deletions cut 1 base from V and 0 bases from J, with 13 bases between. CDR3 length: 16 residues. CDR1 and CDR2 from the germline V gene are LNHNV and YYDKDF (reference sequence). CDR3 DNA sequence: TGTGCCACCAGCAGAGTAACGGCCCACTACTCCTACGAGCAGTACTTC. Protein: CATSRVTAHYSYEQYF.

The CDR3: CASSLTGEQYF. The CDR3 DNA sequence: TGCGCCAGCAGCTTGACGGGCGAGCAGTACTTC. The chain carries TRBV5-1 and TRBJ2-7; D call uncertain. The CDR3 has 11 amino acids. Trimming cost V 1 base and J 6 bases, with 5 bases left between them. The germline CDR1 and CDR2 sequences are SGHRS and YFSETQ. The full variable domain, its missing parts supplied by reference TRBV5-1 and TRBJ2-7, is KAGVTQTPRYLIKTRGQQVTLSCSPISGHRSVSWYQQTPGQGLQFLFEYFSETQRNKGNFPGRFSGRQFSNSRSEMNVSTLELGDSALYLCASSLTGEQYFGPGTRLTVT.

The gene calls are TRBV7-9 and TRBJ1-2, with 8 nucleotides matching TRBD1. Trimming at V came to 5 bases and at J to 0 bases, leaving 14 bases not matched to a gene. There are 18 residues in the CDR3. Germline V gene data show CDR1 as SEHNR and CDR2 as FQNEAQ (reference sequence). The CDR3 sequence: CASSPSFLQGEANYGYTF. Here the CDR3 DNA reads TGTGCCAGCAGCCCGTCATTTCTACAGGGGGAAGCTAACTATGGCTACACCTTC.

In this sample, this clone turned up once. This CDR3 is CASSLASGRSYEQYF. The CDR3 region has the DNA TGTGCCAGCAGCTTAGCTAGCGGGAGATCTTACGAGCAGTACTTC. This chain connects TRBV11-1 to TRBJ2-7; TRBD2 matches 9 bases. Germline CDR1 reads SGHAT; CDR2 reads FQDESV (reference sequence). J lost 4 bases, V lost 0 bases, and 4 bases had no gene match. This CDR3 is 15 amino acids long. The complete variable domain, with remaining parts taken from reference TRBV11-1 and TRBJ2-7, reads EAEVAQSPRYKITEKSQAVAFWCDPISGHATLYWYRQILGQGPELLVQFQDESVVDDSQLPKDRFSAERLKGVDSTLKIQPAELGDSAMYLCASSLASGRSYEQYFGPGTRLTVT.

J is TRBJ2-2 and V is TRBV5-1, with a weak D call TRBD1 (6 bases). This CDR3 is 15 amino acids long. V lost 0 bases to trimming and J lost 4 bases, with 10 bases between them. Germline-derived CDR1 and CDR2 are SGHRS and YFSETQ. CDR3 coding DNA: TGCGCCAGCAGCTTGGGTCAGGGGAGCACCGGGGAGCTGTTTTTT. It encodes CASSLGQGSTGELFF. The full variable domain, its missing parts supplied by reference TRBV5-1 and TRBJ2-2, is KAGVTQTPRYLIKTRGQQVTLSCSPISGHRSVSWYQQTPGQGLQFLFEYFSETQRNKGNFPGRFSGRQFSNSRSEMNVSTLELGDSALYLCASSLGQGSTGELFFGEGSRLTVL.

The chain has TRBV20-1 and TRBJ2-5; D uncertain. The CDR3 is made up of 10 amino acids. The germline CDR1 and CDR2 sequences are DFQATT and SNEGSKA (reference sequence). The ends were cut back, 2 bases at V and 4 bases at J, with 2 bases in the middle. The CDR3 sequence is CSARLETQYF. The DNA for the CDR3 is TGCAGTGCTAGACTAGAGACCCAGTACTTC.

This clone was seen once. The CDR3 sequence is CASSYSGPVSNEQFF. In DNA, the CDR3 is TGTGCCAGCAGCTATAGCGGTCCCGTTAGCAATGAGCAGTTCTTC. The chain links TRBV7-9 to TRBJ2-1; tentative D call: TRBD2 (6 bases). This CDR3 comprises 15 residues. Deletions cut 4 bases from V and 6 bases from J, with 16 bases between. In germline, CDR1 is SEHNR, CDR2 FQNEAQ (reference sequence).

The chain uses TRBV7-2 and TRBJ2-1; D not resolved. The CDR3 is 12 amino acids. Trimming cost V 7 bases and J 8 bases, with 12 bases left between them. CDR1 is SGHTA and CDR2 is FQGNSA in the germline V gene. This CDR3 is CASTPVFDEQFF. In DNA form, the CDR3 reads TGTGCCAGCACCCCCGTGTTCGATGAGCAGTTCTTC.

This rearrangement joins TRBV19 to TRBJ1-1; D gene uncertain. Trimming pared 7 bases from V and 0 bases from J, leaving 18 bases between. Germline assignment: CDR1 LNHDA and CDR2 SQIVND (reference sequence). The CDR3 has 16 residues. CDR3 nucleotide sequence: TGTGCCAGTAACACTATATTTAGGGAGATGAACACTGAAGCTTTCTTT. Its protein product is CASNTIFREMNTEAFF.

The chain carries TRBV6-5 and TRBJ2-6; 7 nucleotides match TRBD2. With V trimmed by 6 bases and J by 1 base, 3 bases remained unmatched. This CDR3 spans 15 amino acids. The germline V gene has CDR1 MNHEY and CDR2 SVGAGI. The CDR3 protein is CASRGTTSGANVLTF. The CDR3, as DNA: TGTGCCAGCAGAGGGACTACATCTGGGGCCAACGTCCTGACTTTC.

This chain links TRBV6-1 with TRBJ1-4, with D possibly TRBD1 on 6 matching bases. Germline V CDR1 and CDR2: MNHNS, SASEGT. Between the trimmed V and J ends, which lost 4 bases and 7 bases, there was a span of 13 bases. The CDR3 has 14 amino acids. The CDR3 DNA is TGTGCCAGCAGTGCCACAGGGCGTGGTGAAAAACTGTTTTTT. Translation: CASSATGRGEKLFF.

This chain connects TRBV6-1 to TRBJ1-5; D not resolved. Germline V gene lookup returns CDR1 MNHNS and CDR2 SASEGT. With 1 base removed from V and 7 bases from J, the gap between germline ends came to 14 bases. This CDR3 is built from 15 residues. CDR3 sequence reads: CASSEVAESRQPQHF. DNA for the CDR3: TGTGCCAGCAGTGAAGTGGCGGAAAGTAGGCAGCCCCAGCATTTT.

This chain joins TRBV6-1 and TRBJ2-5; the D gene is possibly TRBD2 (6 bases). In germline, CDR1 is MNHNS, CDR2 SASEGT. This CDR3 has 13 residues. Trimming left V 8 bases short and J 5 bases short, with 15 bases between. The CDR3 bases are TGTGCCAGCCAGCTAGCGATTCGGGAGACCCAGTACTTC. Translating gives CASQLAIRETQYF.

V is TRBV7-9 and J is TRBJ2-1; D possibly corresponds to TRBD2 (7 bases). The CDR3 spans 18 residues. Germline V lookup: CDR1 SEHNR, CDR2 FQNEAQ (reference sequence). V dropped 5 bases and J dropped 0 bases, with 20 bases sitting between them. The CDR3 loop is CASSPGLGGKSSYNEQFF. The CDR3 DNA sequence: TGTGCCAGCAGCCCAGGACTAGGGGGAAAAAGCTCCTACAATGAGCAGTTCTTC.